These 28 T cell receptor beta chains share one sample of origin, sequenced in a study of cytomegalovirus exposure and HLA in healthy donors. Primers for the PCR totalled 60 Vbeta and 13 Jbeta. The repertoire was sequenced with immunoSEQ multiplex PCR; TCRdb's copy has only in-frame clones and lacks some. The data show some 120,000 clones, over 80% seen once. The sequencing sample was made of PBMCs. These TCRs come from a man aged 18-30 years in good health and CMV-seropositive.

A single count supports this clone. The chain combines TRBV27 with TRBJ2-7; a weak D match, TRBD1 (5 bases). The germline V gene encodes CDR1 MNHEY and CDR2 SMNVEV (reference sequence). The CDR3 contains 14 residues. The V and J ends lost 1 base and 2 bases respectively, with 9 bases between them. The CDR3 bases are TGTGCCAGCAGTTTATTTCAGGGTACCTACGAGCAGTACTTC. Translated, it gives CASSLFQGTYEQYF.

CDR3 in DNA: TGTGCCAGCAGTGTTCAGGGCTGGGGCAATCAGCCCCAGCATTTT. Amino acids: CASSVQGWGNQPQHF. This chain links TRBV28 with TRBJ1-5, with D perhaps matching TRBD1 (5 bases). The CDR3 loop spans 15 amino acids. Germline V gives CDR1 MDHEN, CDR2 SYDVKM. V lost 5 bases and J 2 bases, leaving 13 bases between the germline ends.

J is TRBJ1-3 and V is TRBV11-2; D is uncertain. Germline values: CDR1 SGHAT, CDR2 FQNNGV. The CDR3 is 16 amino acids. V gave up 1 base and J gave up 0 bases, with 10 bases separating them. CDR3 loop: CASSLASVSSGNTIYF. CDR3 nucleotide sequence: TGTGCCAGCAGCTTAGCGTCCGTCAGCTCTGGAAACACCATATATTTT.

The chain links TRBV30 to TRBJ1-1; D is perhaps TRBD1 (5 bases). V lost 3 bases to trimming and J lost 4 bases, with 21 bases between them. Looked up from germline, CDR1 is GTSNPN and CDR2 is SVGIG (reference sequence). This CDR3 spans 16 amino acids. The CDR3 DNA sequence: TGTGCCTGGAGGTCCCTCCGTGGGGCGCCGGGCACTGAAGCTTTCTTT. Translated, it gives CAWRSLRGAPGTEAFF.

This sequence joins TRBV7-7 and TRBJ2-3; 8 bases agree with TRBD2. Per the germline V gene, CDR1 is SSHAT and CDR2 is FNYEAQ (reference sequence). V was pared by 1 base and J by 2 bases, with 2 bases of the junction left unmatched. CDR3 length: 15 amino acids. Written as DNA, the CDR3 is TGTGCCAGCAGCTTAGGACTAGCGAACACAGATACGCAGTATTTT. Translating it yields CASSLGLANTDTQYF.

CDR3 in amino acids: CASGLDIETGGRAFF. The CDR3 bases are TGTGCTAGTGGTTTGGACATCGAGACAGGGGGCCGTGCTTTCTTT. The chain has TRBV12-5 and TRBJ1-1, with 10 bases fitting TRBD1. V was clipped by 1 base and J by 11 bases; unmatched bases: 10. The length of the CDR3 is 15 residues. Germline CDR1 reads LGHNT; CDR2 reads FRNRAP. The full variable domain, with the rest looked up from reference TRBV12-5 and TRBJ1-1, is DARVTQTPRHKVTEMGQEVTMRCQPILGHNTVFWYRQTMMQGLELLAYFRNRAPLDDSGMPKDRFSAEMPDATLATLKIQPSEPRDSAVYFCASGLDIETGGRAFFGQGTRLTVV.

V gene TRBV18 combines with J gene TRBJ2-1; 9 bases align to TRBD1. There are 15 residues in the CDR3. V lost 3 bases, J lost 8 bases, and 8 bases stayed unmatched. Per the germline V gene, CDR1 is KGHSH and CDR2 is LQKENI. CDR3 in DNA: TGTGCCAGCTCACCGGGGACAGGGAGCGGCGATGAGCAGTTCTTC. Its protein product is CASSPGTGSGDEQFF.

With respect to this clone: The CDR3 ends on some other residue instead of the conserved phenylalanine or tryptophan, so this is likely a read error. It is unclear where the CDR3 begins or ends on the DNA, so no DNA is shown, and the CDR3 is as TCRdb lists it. CDR3 region: CSAGGQGPAP. This chain links TRBV20-1 with TRBJ1-2; the D call TRBD1 from the table was never checked on the DNA. The CDR3 sequence runs 10 residues, both termini included. CDR1 is DFQATT and CDR2 is SNEGSKA in the germline V gene (reference sequence).

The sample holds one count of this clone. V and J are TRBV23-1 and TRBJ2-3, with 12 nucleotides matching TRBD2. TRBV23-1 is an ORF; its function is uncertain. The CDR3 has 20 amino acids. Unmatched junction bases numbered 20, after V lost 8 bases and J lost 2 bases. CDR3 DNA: TGCGCCAGCCCCCCCGGGTCGGCTAGCGGGGGGGCAAGATTCACAGATACGCAGTATTTT. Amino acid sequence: CASPPGSASGGARFTDTQYF.

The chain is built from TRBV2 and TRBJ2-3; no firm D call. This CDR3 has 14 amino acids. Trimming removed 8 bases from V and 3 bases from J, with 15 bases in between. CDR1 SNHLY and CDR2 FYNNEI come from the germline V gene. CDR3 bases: TGTGCCAGCGGAGAGGCGCCGCTAACAGATACGCAGTATTTT. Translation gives CASGEAPLTDTQYF.

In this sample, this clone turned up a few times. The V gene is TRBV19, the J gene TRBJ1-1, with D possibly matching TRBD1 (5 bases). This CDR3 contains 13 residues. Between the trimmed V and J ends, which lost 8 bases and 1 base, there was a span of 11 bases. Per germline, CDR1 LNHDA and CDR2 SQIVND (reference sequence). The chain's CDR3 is CASSRGRNTEAFF. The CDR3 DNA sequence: TGTGCCAGTTCGCGGGGCCGGAACACTGAAGCTTTCTTT.

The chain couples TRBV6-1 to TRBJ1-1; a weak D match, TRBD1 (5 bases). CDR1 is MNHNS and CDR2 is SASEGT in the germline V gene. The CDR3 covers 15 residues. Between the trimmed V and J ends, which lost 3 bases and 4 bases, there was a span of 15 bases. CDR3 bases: TGTGCCAGCAGTGATGAACTCGGGGGTAGCACTGAAGCTTTCTTT. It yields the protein CASSDELGGSTEAFF.

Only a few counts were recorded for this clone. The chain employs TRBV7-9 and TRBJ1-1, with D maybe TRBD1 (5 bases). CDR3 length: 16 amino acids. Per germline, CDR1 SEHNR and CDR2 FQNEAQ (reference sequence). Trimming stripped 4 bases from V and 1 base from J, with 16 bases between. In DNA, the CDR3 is TGTGCCAGCAGCTCTGGGGCCTACCGAGGGAACACTGAAGCTTTCTTT. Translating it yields CASSSGAYRGNTEAFF.

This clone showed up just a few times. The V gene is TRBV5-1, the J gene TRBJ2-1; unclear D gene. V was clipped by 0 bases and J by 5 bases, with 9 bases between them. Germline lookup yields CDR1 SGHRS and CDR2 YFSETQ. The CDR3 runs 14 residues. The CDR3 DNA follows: TGCGCCAGCAGCTTGGGCATGGCGGACAATGAGCAGTTCTTC. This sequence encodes CASSLGMADNEQFF.

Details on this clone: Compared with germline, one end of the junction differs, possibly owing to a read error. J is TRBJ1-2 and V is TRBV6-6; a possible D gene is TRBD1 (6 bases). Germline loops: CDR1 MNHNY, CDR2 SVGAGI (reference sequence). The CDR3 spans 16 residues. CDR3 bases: TGTGCCAGCACCGTCTTAGGGGGGGCTCTTAACTGTGGCTACACCTTC. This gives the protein CASTVLGGALNCGYTF.

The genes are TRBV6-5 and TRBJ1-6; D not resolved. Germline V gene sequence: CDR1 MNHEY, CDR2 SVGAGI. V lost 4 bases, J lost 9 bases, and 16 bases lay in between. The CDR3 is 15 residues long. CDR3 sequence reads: CASSSNWADASPLHF. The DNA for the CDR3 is TGTGCCAGCAGTTCCAATTGGGCCGACGCTTCACCCCTCCACTTT.

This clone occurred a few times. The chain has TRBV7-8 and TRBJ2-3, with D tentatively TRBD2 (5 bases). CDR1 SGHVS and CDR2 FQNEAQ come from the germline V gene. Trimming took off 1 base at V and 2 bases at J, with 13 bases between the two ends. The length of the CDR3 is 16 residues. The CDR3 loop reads CASSLELASSTDTQYF. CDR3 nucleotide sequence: TGTGCCAGCAGCTTAGAGCTAGCTAGTTCCACAGATACGCAGTATTTT.

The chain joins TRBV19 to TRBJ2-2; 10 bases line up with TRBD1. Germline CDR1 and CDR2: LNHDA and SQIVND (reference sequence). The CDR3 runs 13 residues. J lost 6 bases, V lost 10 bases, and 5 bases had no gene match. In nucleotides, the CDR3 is TGTGCCACCGGACAGGGGGTCGCCGGGGAGCTGTTTTTT. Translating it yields CATGQGVAGELFF.

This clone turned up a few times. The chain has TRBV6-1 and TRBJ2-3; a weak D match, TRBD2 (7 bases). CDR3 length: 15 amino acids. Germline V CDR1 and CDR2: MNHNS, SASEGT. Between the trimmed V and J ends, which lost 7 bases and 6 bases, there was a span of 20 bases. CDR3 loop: CASTPVGGTTDTQYF. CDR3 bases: TGTGCCAGCACTCCGGTCGGGGGGACAACCGATACGCAGTATTTT.

The CDR3 here is CASSEGVGPEETQYF. In nucleotides, the CDR3 is TGTGCCAGCAGTGAAGGGGTGGGGCCAGAAGAGACCCAGTACTTC. The V call is TRBV6-1, the J call TRBJ2-5; D possibly corresponds to TRBD1 (5 bases). V was cut by 1 base and J by 3 bases, with 12 bases left in between. This CDR3 spans 15 amino acids. Germline lookup yields CDR1 MNHNS and CDR2 SASEGT.

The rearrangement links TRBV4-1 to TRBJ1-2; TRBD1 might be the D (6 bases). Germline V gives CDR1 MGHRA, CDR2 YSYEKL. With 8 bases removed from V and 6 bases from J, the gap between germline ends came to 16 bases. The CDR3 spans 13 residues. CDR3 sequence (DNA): TGCGCCAGCGGGGGCAGGGTCGGTGATGGCTACACCTTC. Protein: CASGGRVGDGYTF.

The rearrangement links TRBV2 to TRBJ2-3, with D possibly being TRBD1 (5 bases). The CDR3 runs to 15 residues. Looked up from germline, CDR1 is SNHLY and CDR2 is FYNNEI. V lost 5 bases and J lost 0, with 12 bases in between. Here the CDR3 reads CASSPDSVSTDTQYF. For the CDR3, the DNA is TGTGCCAGCAGTCCAGACAGCGTTAGCACAGATACGCAGTATTTT.

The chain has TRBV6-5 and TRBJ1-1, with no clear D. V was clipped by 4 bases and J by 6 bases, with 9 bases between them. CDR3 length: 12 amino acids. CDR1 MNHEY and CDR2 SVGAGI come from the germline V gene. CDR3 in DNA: TGTGCCAGCAGTTTGGCTTATGCTGAAGCTTTCTTT. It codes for CASSLAYAEAFF.

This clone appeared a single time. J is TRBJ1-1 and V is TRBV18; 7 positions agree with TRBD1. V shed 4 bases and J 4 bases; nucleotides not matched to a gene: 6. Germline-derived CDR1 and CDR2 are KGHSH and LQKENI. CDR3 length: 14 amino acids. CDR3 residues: CASSLTYRGTEAFF. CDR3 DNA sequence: TGTGCCAGCTCACTGACCTACAGGGGCACTGAAGCTTTCTTT.

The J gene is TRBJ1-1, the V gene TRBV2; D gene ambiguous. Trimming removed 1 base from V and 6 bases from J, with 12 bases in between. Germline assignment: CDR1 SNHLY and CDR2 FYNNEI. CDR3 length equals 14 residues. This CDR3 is CASSEGRARAEAFF. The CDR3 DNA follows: TGTGCCAGCAGTGAAGGTCGGGCGAGGGCTGAAGCTTTCTTT.

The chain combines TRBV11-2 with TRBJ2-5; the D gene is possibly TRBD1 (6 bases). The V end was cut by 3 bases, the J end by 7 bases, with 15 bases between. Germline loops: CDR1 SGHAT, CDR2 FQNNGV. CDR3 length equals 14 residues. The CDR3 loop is CASSFGQLIGTQYF. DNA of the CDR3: TGTGCCAGCAGCTTTGGACAGCTCATTGGGACCCAGTACTTC.

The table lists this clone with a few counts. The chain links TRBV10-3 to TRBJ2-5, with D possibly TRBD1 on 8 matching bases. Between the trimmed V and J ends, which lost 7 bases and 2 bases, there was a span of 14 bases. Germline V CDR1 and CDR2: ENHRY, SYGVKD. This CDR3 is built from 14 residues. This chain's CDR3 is CAIKQQGGQETQYF. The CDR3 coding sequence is TGTGCCATCAAACAACAGGGGGGGCAAGAGACCCAGTACTTC.

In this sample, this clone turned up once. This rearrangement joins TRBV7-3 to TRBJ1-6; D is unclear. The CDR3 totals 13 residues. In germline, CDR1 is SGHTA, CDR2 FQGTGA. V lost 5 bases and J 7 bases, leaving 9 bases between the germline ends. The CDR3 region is CASSPTGNSPLHF. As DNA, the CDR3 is TGTGCCAGCAGCCCCACGGGGAATTCACCCCTCCACTTT. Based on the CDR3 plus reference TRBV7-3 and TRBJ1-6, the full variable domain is GAGVSQTPSNKVTEKGKYVELRCDPISGHTALYWYRQSLGQGPEFLIYFQGTGAADDSGLPNDRFFAVRPEGSVSTLKIQRTERGDSAVYLCASSPTGNSPLHFGNGTRLTVT.